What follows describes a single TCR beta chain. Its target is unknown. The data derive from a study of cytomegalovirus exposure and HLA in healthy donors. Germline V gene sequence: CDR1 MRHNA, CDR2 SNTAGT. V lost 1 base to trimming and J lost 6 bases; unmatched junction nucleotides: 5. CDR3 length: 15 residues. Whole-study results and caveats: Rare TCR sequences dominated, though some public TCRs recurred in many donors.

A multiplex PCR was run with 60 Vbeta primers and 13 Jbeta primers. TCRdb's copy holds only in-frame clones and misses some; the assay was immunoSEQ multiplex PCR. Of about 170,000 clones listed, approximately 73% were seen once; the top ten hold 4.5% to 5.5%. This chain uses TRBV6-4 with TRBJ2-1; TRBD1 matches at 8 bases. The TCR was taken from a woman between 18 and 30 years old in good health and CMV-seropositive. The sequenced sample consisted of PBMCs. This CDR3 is CASSDFGTGLNEQFF. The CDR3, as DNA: TGTGCCAGCAGTGACTTTGGGACAGGTCTCAATGAGCAGTTCTTC.